This T cell receptor (beta chain) stems from a study of cytomegalovirus exposure and HLA in healthy donors. Overall study results and limits: Likely technical artifact: a cluster of highly shared sequence variants.

The PCR employed 60 Vbeta primers together with 13 Jbeta primers. The data were produced by immunoSEQ multiplex PCR, yet TCRdb's version contains in-frame clones alone and is incomplete. The sample records tens of thousands of clones, 81% being singletons. Trimming at V came to 7 bases and at J to 3 bases, leaving 8 bases not matched to a gene. The CDR3 length is 14 residues. Germline lookup yields CDR1 MDHEN and CDR2 SYDVKM. This clone was seen a handful of times. No antigen is known for it. J is TRBJ2-7 and V is TRBV28; 8 bases are shared with TRBD2. The source is a girl aged 2 to 10 in good health and CMV-seropositive. Source material: PBMCs. The CDR3 DNA reads as TGTGCCAGCACCGGGAGGGCCGTCGGCTACGAGCAGTACTTC. The encoded protein is CASTGRAVGYEQYF.